The 19 T cell receptor beta chains in this list originate from one sample, sequenced in a study of blood T cell dynamics during melanoma immunotherapy. Time point given: week 3, after first cycle of checkpoint inhibitor. Data came from immunoSEQ multiplex PCR; TCRdb stores just in-frame clones and leaves some out. This table holds about 12,000 clones, roughly 90% found once. The sequencing here drew on blood, taken from a patient treated with checkpoint blockade. The receptor set was obtained from a human donor with melanoma.

V usage is TRBV30 and J usage is TRBJ2-7, with D possibly being TRBD1 or TRBD2 (6 bases each). CDR1 GTSNPN and CDR2 SVGIG come from the germline V gene (reference sequence). Trimming took off 8 bases at V and 4 bases at J, with 18 bases between the two ends. The CDR3 has 13 amino acids. The CDR3 reads CALEMGGRYEQYF. The CDR3 nucleotides read TGTGCCCTGGAGATGGGGGGCAGGTACGAGCAGTACTTC. The full variable domain, rest sourced from reference TRBV30 and TRBJ2-7, is SQTIHQWPATLVQPVGSPLSLECTVEGTSNPNLYWYRQAAGRGLQLLFYSVGIGQISSEVPQNLSASRPQDRQFILSSKKLLLSDSGFYLCALEMGGRYEQYFGPGTRLTVT.

The chain combines TRBV5-1 with TRBJ2-7; 7 positions agree with TRBD1. The CDR3 totals 16 residues. Trimming removed 3 bases from V and 0 bases from J; junction bases left unmatched: 9. Germline V lookup: CDR1 SGHRS, CDR2 YFSETQ. This CDR3 is CASSWTLTGLSYEQYF. The CDR3 DNA reads as TGCGCCAGCAGCTGGACCCTGACAGGGCTCTCCTACGAGCAGTACTTC.

The V and J genes are TRBV7-2 and TRBJ1-2, with a weak D call TRBD1 (5 bases). V was pared by 3 bases and J by 4 bases, with 18 bases between. The CDR3 runs 16 residues. Germline CDR1 SGHTA, CDR2 FQGNSA. The DNA for the CDR3 is TGTGCCAGCAGCTTGGGGGGTAGTCACCCTCCCTATGGCTACACCTTC. This sequence encodes CASSLGGSHPPYGYTF.

The J gene is TRBJ2-7, the V gene TRBV30; no clear D gene. V gave up 5 bases and J gave up 3 bases, with 8 bases separating them. CDR1 is GTSNPN and CDR2 is SVGIG in the germline V gene (reference sequence). This CDR3 spans 11 amino acids. CDR3 DNA: TGTGCCTGGTCCCCAAACTACGAGCAGTACTTC. Residues: CAWSPNYEQYF.

This chain connects TRBV5-6 to TRBJ2-1; 11 bases fit TRBD2. The CDR3 is 14 amino acids. The V gene end was trimmed by 0 bases and the J gene end by 11 bases; junction bases not matched to a gene: 4. Germline lookup yields CDR1 SGHDT and CDR2 YYEEEE. The CDR3 region has the DNA TGTGCCAGCAGCTTGGGGCTAGCGGGAGGAAAGCAGTTCTTC. Translating gives CASSLGLAGGKQFF.

This clone was observed a single time. This rearrangement joins TRBV5-1 to TRBJ1-4; 9 nucleotides match TRBD1. Germline loops: CDR1 SGHRS, CDR2 YFSETQ. Losses at the gene ends were 0 bases for V and 5 bases for J; bases not matched to a gene: 2. The CDR3 runs to 15 residues. In DNA form, the CDR3 reads TGCGCCAGCAGCTTGGCGGGACAGGGCAATGAAAAACTGTTTTTT. This sequence encodes CASSLAGQGNEKLFF.

The chain uses TRBV6-9 and TRBJ2-7, with TRBD1 identical over 8 bases. The V gene's germline CDR1 is MNHGY and CDR2 SVAAGI. This CDR3 is built from 16 residues. With 2 bases clipped from V and 3 bases from J, the junction kept 9 bases outside the gene matches. The chain's CDR3 is CASSYLTPRGHYEQYF. CDR3 nucleotides: TGTGCCAGCAGTTATCTAACTCCCAGGGGGCACTACGAGCAGTACTTC.

The J gene is TRBJ2-1, the V gene TRBV5-4; 14 nucleotides line up with TRBD2. The CDR3 totals 16 residues. Germline values: CDR1 SGHNT, CDR2 YYREEE (reference sequence). V lost 0 bases to trimming and J lost 7 bases; unmatched junction nucleotides: 3. Written as DNA, the CDR3 is TGTGCCAGCAGCTTGGGCGGGACTAGCGGGAGAAATGAGCAGTTCTTC. As protein: CASSLGGTSGRNEQFF.

The rearrangement uses TRBV23-1 and TRBJ2-4, with D possibly TRBD1 on 6 matching bases. TRBV23-1 is recorded as an ORF, its role being uncertain. This CDR3 spans 16 amino acids. The V end was cut by 4 bases, the J end by 5 bases, with 18 bases between. The CDR3 nucleotides are TGCGCCAGCAGTCTACCGGGACACCGGGATCAAAACATTCAGTACTTC. Protein sequence: CASSLPGHRDQNIQYF.

The chain couples TRBV5-5 to TRBJ2-3, with 7 bases that match TRBD2. The CDR3 is 16 amino acids. V was pared by 0 bases and J by 5 bases, with 9 bases of the junction left unmatched. Germline CDR1 is SGHKS and CDR2 is YYEKEE (reference sequence). CDR3 DNA: TGTGCCAGCAGCTTGGGGGTTGGGGAGGGGTTAGATACGCAGTATTTT. Its translation is CASSLGVGEGLDTQYF. Together with reference TRBV5-5 and TRBJ2-3, the CDR3 gives the full variable domain: DAGVTQSPTHLIKTRGQQVTLRCSPISGHKSVSWYQQVLGQGPQFIFQYYEKEERGRGNFPDRFSARQFPNYSSELNVNALLLGDSALYLCASSLGVGEGLDTQYFGPGTRLTVL.

This clone occurred once. The chain is built from TRBV2 and TRBJ1-5; D is unresolved. CDR3 length: 13 residues. The V end lost 11 bases, the J end lost 2 bases, and 13 bases lay between the germline ends. Germline V gene sequence: CDR1 SNHLY, CDR2 FYNNEI. The DNA for the CDR3 is TGTGCCTCCCGACCTACCCGCAATCAGCCCCAGCATTTT. It yields the protein CASRPTRNQPQHF.

The chain recombines TRBV6-1 with TRBJ1-1; no definite D call. The CDR3 length is 11 residues. The germline CDR1 and CDR2 sequences are MNHNS and SASEGT. Trimming left V 7 bases short and J 9 bases short, with 12 bases between. The DNA for the CDR3 is TGTGCCAGCATTGGAGGGATCCAAGCTTTCTTT. Translated, it gives CASIGGIQAFF.

The chain is built from TRBV2 and TRBJ2-7; no firm D call. The V gene's germline CDR1 is SNHLY and CDR2 FYNNEI. Trimming pared 3 bases from V and 2 bases from J, leaving 14 bases between. This CDR3 spans 15 amino acids. The CDR3: CASSDLAGKTYEQYF. The CDR3 bases are TGTGCCAGCAGTGATTTGGCAGGAAAAACCTACGAGCAGTACTTC. Full variable domain (rest looked up from reference TRBV2 and TRBJ2-7): EPEVTQTPSHQVTQMGQEVILRCVPISNHLYFYWYRQILGQKVEFLVSFYNNEISEKSEIFDDQFSVERPDGSNFTLKIRSTKLEDSAMYFCASSDLAGKTYEQYFGPGTRLTVT.

For the CDR3, the DNA is TGTGCCAGTTCGGGACAGACCATGAACACTGAAGCTTTCTTT. Its translation is CASSGQTMNTEAFF. This rearrangement joins TRBV19 to TRBJ1-1, with TRBD1 matching 7 bases. CDR3 size: 14 residues. Germline CDR1 and CDR2: LNHDA and SQIVND (reference sequence). The junction had 6 bases not matched to a gene; V was cut back by 8 bases and J by 0 bases.

The chain combines TRBV10-1 with TRBJ2-5; D may be TRBD2 (6 bases). The end of the DNA fits TRBJ2-7 better, so the J call may be wrong. The CDR3 is 14 amino acids. Germline assignment: CDR1 WNHNN and CDR2 SYGVQD (reference sequence). CDR3 protein: CASSETIGSVEQYF. The CDR3 DNA follows: TGCGCCAGCAGTGAGACGATCGGGAGTGTCGAGCAGTACTTC.

CDR3 coding DNA: TGTGCCAGCAGCTTCCAGATAAATCTAGGCAATCAGCCCCAGCATTTT. Translating gives CASSFQINLGNQPQHF. This chain uses TRBV5-8 with TRBJ1-5; D not resolved. Trimming stripped 2 bases from V and 2 bases from J, with 14 bases between. The CDR3 totals 16 residues. The germline V gene encodes CDR1 SGHTS and CDR2 YDEGEE.

The chain employs TRBV29-1 and TRBJ1-1, with 8 bases lining up with TRBD1. This CDR3 region has 13 residues. Germline V gene lookup returns CDR1 SQVTM and CDR2 ANQGSEA. The CDR3 DNA is TGCACCTCAAGAGCGGGACAGGTAACTGAAGCTTTCTTT. Protein product: CTSRAGQVTEAFF. Complete variable domain (other parts from reference TRBV29-1 and TRBJ1-1): SAVISQKPSRDICQRGTSLTIQCQVDSQVTMMFWYRQQPGQSLTLIATANQGSEATYESGFVIDKFPISRPNLTFSTLTVSNMSPEDSSIYLCTSRAGQVTEAFFGQGTRLTVV.

The V gene is TRBV6-5, the J gene TRBJ2-5; 11 bases are a match to TRBD1. Per germline, CDR1 MNHEY and CDR2 SVGAGI. The CDR3 length is 15 residues. The V segment lost 4 bases and the J segment 5 bases; nucleotides outside the gene matches: 6. For the CDR3, the DNA is TGTGCCAGCAGTTTCGGACAGGGGGCTAAGGAGACCCAGTACTTC. It codes for CASSFGQGAKETQYF.

The chain joins TRBV4-2 to TRBJ2-5; the D gene could be TRBD1 or TRBD2 (5 bases each). V was cut by 1 base and J by 1 base, with 7 bases left in between. Germline-derived CDR1 and CDR2 are LGHNA and YNFKEQ. The CDR3 runs to 14 residues. CDR3: CASSQGGTQETQYF. CDR3 nucleotide sequence: TGTGCCAGCAGCCAAGGAGGGACCCAAGAGACCCAGTACTTC.